These T cell receptor beta chains were read from a single sample in a study of CD8+CD57+ T cells in acquired aplastic anemia. TCRdb redid the calling of the reads with MiXCR, one entry per CDR3 protein. The table shows about 180,000 distinct CDR3 sequences, with more than 60% occurring only once. The specimen was sorted CD4+, CD8+, or CD8+CD57+ T cells (not recorded which) from PBMCs. The receptor set was obtained from a human donor with aplastic anemia. Each CDR3 is given without its conserved first and last residue. Clone size is not always given. Where it is, it says once, few, many or a class for expanded clones.

cdr3_length | j_call | v_call | clone_size | cdr3_aa
13 | TRBJ1-1 | TRBV7-2 | - | ASSLTGQANTEAF
11 | TRBJ1-2 | TRBV12-3/TRBV12-4 | - | ASSLATGYGYT
16 | TRBJ2-2 | TRBV5-1 | - | ASSLTPDRYANTGELF
16 | TRBJ2-3 | TRBV5-1 | - | ASSRGTSGGLSTDTQY
10 | TRBJ1-4 | TRBV7-2 | - | ASSTGQGGLF
11 | TRBJ2-2 | TRBV27 | few | ASSWANTGELF
14 | TRBJ2-1 | TRBV2 | many | ASSPRSGVSYNEQF
12 | TRBJ1-6 | TRBV3-1 | - | ASSVGTVNSPLH
14 | TRBJ1-5 | TRBV20-1 | - | SASPGTGGSNQPQH
14 | TRBJ2-3 | TRBV7-2 | - | ASSSVTSGGGDEQY
11 | TRBJ1-6 | TRBV5-5 | - | ASSLSTDSPLH
11 | TRBJ2-5 | TRBV15 | - | ATSRDRGETQY
14 | TRBJ2-5 | TRBV7-9 | - | ASSEGTSGRQETQY
12 | TRBJ1-2 | TRBV15 | few | ATSTSPGGYGYT
12 | TRBJ1-5 | TRBV2 | - | ASSSTGGNQPKH
11 | TRBJ1-5 | TRBV6-1 | many | ASSAQGYKPQH
15 | TRBJ2-1 | TRBV24-1 | - | ATSDQHSGRAGNEQF
14 | TRBJ2-2 | TRBV10-3 | - | AISGEAGGNTGELF
12 | TRBJ2-5 | TRBV5-1 | - | ASSFQDLEETQY
16 | TRBJ2-3 | TRBV2 | many | ASSKGERGGWETDTQY
10 | TRBJ1-4 | TRBV10-3 | - | AISQDNEKLF
12 | TRBJ2-3 | TRBV12-3/TRBV12-4 | - | ASSLGGYTDTQY
14 | TRBJ1-1 | TRBV12-3/TRBV12-4 | many | ASSLSFYGTNTEAF
9 | TRBJ1-1 | TRBV19 | many | ASSLGTEAF
12 | TRBJ2-7 | TRBV6-9 | - | ASSQGRVGYEQY
12 | TRBJ2-5 | TRBV24-1 | - | ATSDWDRGPTQY
11 | TRBJ1-2 | TRBV20-1 | - | SAREDSNYGYT
14 | TRBJ2-1 | TRBV27 | - | ASSLGRDRGRNEQF
9 | TRBJ2-3 | TRBV11-2 | many | ASSQVEAQY
14 | TRBJ1-2 | TRBV24-1 | many | ATSDPLEQGKDGYT
13 | TRBJ1-5 | TRBV6-1 | - | AIRKTGAEDQPQH
12 | TRBJ1-1 | TRBV2 | - | ASGTETGGTEAF
12 | TRBJ2-7 | TRBV6-6 | many | ASSSAGTGYEQY
14 | TRBJ2-5 | TRBV7-8 | - | ASTRTSGGALETQY
16 | TRBJ2-3 | TRBV10-3 | few | AISEKGSGRTGTDTQY
12 | TRBJ2-7 | TRBV7-6 | - | ASSLALGTYEQY
12 | TRBJ2-1 | TRBV15 | - | ATSRGGNYNEQF
12 | TRBJ1-2 | TRBV9 | many | ASRRLDSNYGYT
12 | TRBJ2-7 | TRBV9 | many | ASSVTGTGYEQY
11 | TRBJ1-2 | TRBV7-9 | once | ASSLVVGDGYT